The rows below give T cell receptor beta chains drawn from one sample of a study of T cell repertoires in cytomegalovirus infection. TCRdb fed the reads into MiXCR, producing one record per CDR3 protein. The sample records under 300,000 distinct CDR3 sequences, roughly an eighth being singletons. Specimen: PBMCs. These receptors came from a human donor in good health (CMV status not recorded). Some clones in this sample may be carry-over from other donors' samples. CDR3s include the opening cysteine and the closing phenylalanine or tryptophan. The D gene is left open where the match is weak. Expanded clones get a size class; other rows say once, few or many, or leave the size out.

d_call	clone_size	v_call	j_call	cdr3_aa	cdr3_nt
TRBD1	-	TRBV20-1	TRBJ2-5	CSAQDRVKETQYF	TGCAGTGCCCAGGACAGGGTGAAAGAGACCCAGTACTTC
TRBD1	few	TRBV29-1	TRBJ2-3	CSVRQGGDTQYF	TGCAGCGTTCGACAGGGGGGTGATACGCAGTATTTT
-	many	TRBV7-2	TRBJ2-7	CASSPRKGPYEQYF	TGTGCCAGCAGTCCTCGGAAGGGTCCATACGAGCAGTACTTC
-	few	TRBV5-5	TRBJ1-1	CASSPDSSGFAEAFF	TGTGCCAGCAGCCCTGACAGTTCTGGTTTCGCTGAAGCTTTCTTT
-	many	TRBV7-2	TRBJ1-4	CASSPGGVFNEKLFF	TGTGCCAGCAGCCCCGGGGGGGTGTTTAACGAAAAACTGTTTTTT
TRBD2	-	TRBV29-1	TRBJ2-1	CSVEDRREGLAGYNEQFF	TGCAGCGTTGAAGATAGGCGGGAGGGACTAGCAGGTTACAATGAGCAGTTCTTC
-	many	TRBV28	TRBJ1-1	CASFNQRNTEAFF	TGTGCCAGCTTTAACCAGAGGAACACTGAAGCTTTCTTT
TRBD1	many	TRBV7-2	TRBJ2-5	CASSSRTGWGETQYF	TGTGCCAGCAGCTCCCGGACAGGGTGGGGAGAGACCCAGTACTTC
-	many	TRBV7-2	TRBJ2-6	CASSFRQAGANVLTF	TGTGCCAGCAGCTTTCGACAGGCTGGGGCCAACGTCCTGACTTTC
TRBD1	few	TRBV29-1	TRBJ1-1	CSVENRGGRTEAFF	TGCAGCGTTGAAAACAGGGGAGGTCGTACTGAAGCTTTCTTT
-	many	TRBV11-2	TRBJ2-1	CASSKEGVPYNEQFF	TGTGCCAGCAGCAAGGAGGGGGTTCCCTACAATGAGCAGTTCTTC